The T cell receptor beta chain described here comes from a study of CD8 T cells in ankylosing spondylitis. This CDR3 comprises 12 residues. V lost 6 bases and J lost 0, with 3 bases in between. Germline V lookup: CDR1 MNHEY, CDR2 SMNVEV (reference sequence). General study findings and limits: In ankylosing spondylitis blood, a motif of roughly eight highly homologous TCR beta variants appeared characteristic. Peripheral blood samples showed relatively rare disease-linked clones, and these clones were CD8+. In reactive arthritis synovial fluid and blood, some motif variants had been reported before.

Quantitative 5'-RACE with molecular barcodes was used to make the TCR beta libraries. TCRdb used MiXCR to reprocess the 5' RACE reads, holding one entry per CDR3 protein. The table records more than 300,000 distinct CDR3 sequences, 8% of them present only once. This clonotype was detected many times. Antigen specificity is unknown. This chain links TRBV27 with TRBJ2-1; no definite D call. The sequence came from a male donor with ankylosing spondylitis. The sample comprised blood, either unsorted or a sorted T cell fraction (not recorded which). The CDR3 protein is CASRNSYNEQFF. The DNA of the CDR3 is TGTGCCAGCAGAAACTCCTACAATGAGCAGTTCTTC.